This T cell receptor (beta chain) was found in a study of cytomegalovirus exposure and HLA in healthy donors. Study-wide findings and caveats: TCR beta chains numbering roughly 150 were designated cytomegalovirus-associated.

Trimming took 4 bases from V and 2 from J, leaving 6 bases between them. CDR1 is SQVTM, CDR2 ANQGSEA, per germline. This CDR3 is built from 12 residues. Primers included in the PCR were 60 Vbeta and 13 Jbeta primers. Profiling relied on immunoSEQ multiplex PCR, and the TCRdb table lists in-frame clones only, not all of them. The repertoire holds fewer than 250,000 clones, roughly 80% seen once, with around 1.4% in the top ten. Worth noting for this clone: Antigen specificity is unknown.

V gene TRBV29-1 combines with J gene TRBJ1-3, with TRBD1 as a possible D gene (6 bases). The sample comprised PBMCs. The source is a woman aged 45-65 years in good health and CMV-seronegative. The CDR3 loop reads CSVGTAGNTIYF. CDR3 sequence (DNA): TGCAGCGTTGGGACAGCTGGAAACACCATATATTTT.